This is a list of T cell receptor beta chains from one sample in a study of metastatic and nonmetastatic thyroid tumors. Via MiXCR, TCRdb re-called the PCR reads. The sample records tens of thousands of clones, around 32% being singletons. The sample was blood. The receptors shown here come from a female donor with papillary thyroid cancer or a benign thyroid nodule (not recorded which). Some clones in this sample may be carry-over from other donors' samples. Each CDR3 is given with its conserved first and last residue. The order of the fields is clone size, J gene, D gene, V gene, CDR3 DNA, CDR3 protein. The D gene is left open where the match is weak. Size is stated for part of the rows, as once, few or many counts, or as a class when the clone is expanded.

>medium-sized|TRBJ2-7|TRBD1|TRBV6-1
TGTGCCAGCAGGCCGGGACAGGGTAACGAGCAGTACTTC
CASRPGQGNEQYF
>NA|TRBJ2-3|TRBD2|TRBV12-3/TRBV12-4
TGTGCCAGCAGTTTACTAGCGGGGGGATTCACAGATACGCAGTATTTT
CASSLLAGGFTDTQYF
>many|TRBJ1-5|NA|TRBV19
TGTGCCAGTAGAAACAGGGTTTCTGACTATCAGCCCCAGCATTTT
CASRNRVSDYQPQHF
>few|TRBJ2-3|TRBD2|TRBV6-1
TGTGCCAGCAGTGGACTAGCGGGGGGGCTGACAGATACGCAGTATTTT
CASSGLAGGLTDTQYF
>many|TRBJ1-5|NA|TRBV12-3/TRBV12-4
TGTGCCAGCAGTTGGACGGGGGATAGCAATCAGCCCCAGCATTTT
CASSWTGDSNQPQHF
>many|TRBJ2-4|NA|TRBV6-1
TGTGCCAGCAGTGGAGGGGGAGCCAAAAACATTCAGTACTTC
CASSGGGAKNIQYF
>many|TRBJ2-3|NA|TRBV27
TGTGCCAGCAGACACAGCGGGCCAAGCACAGATACGCAGTATTTT
CASRHSGPSTDTQYF
>NA|TRBJ2-7|TRBD2|TRBV28
TGTGCCAGCAGTTTATCGTTGGGTAGCGGGAGCATGTCGACCTACGAGCAGTACTTC
CASSLSLGSGSMSTYEQYF
>NA|TRBJ1-2|NA|TRBV7-9
TGTGCCAGCAGCTTATCAGGGACCTATGGCTACACCTTC
CASSLSGTYGYTF
>many|TRBJ1-1|TRBD1|TRBV5-1
TGCGCCAGCAGCTTGAGGGACAGGGCCCTTTCTTACACTGAAGCTTTCTTT
CASSLRDRALSYTEAFF
>many|TRBJ2-2|TRBD1|TRBV11-2
TGTGCCAGCAGCCCGACAGGGTGGGGCGGGGAGCTGTTTTTT
CASSPTGWGGELFF
>NA|TRBJ2-7|NA|TRBV7-3
TGTGCCAGCAGCTTAACCCCCGGGGATAGTGCTCTGTACTTC
CASSLTPGDSALYF
>NA|TRBJ1-2|NA|TRBV6-1
TGTGCCGCCAGAGGAGGGTGGGATGGCTACACCTTC
CAARGGWDGYTF
>NA|TRBJ2-1|NA|TRBV12-3/TRBV12-4
TGTGCCAGCAGTTTAGATACAGGGCGAGAGCAGTTCTTC
CASSLDTGREQFF
>NA|TRBJ2-7|NA|TRBV6-1
TGTGCCAGCGAGGGGGACGGCGGGATCTTTGTCTACGAGCAGTACTTC
CASEGDGGIFVYEQYF
>many|TRBJ2-3|TRBD2|TRBV20-1
TGCAGTGCTTCCCAGCTAGCGGGAGAACGGCATACGCAGTATTTT
CSASQLAGERHTQYF
>few|TRBJ2-7|TRBD1|TRBV12-3/TRBV12-4
TGTGCCAGCAGCCTCCGGGACAGCGAGCAGTACTTC
CASSLRDSEQYF
>NA|TRBJ1-1|NA|TRBV18
TGTGCCAGCTCACCTGGACAGACTGAAGCTTTCTTT
CASSPGQTEAFF
>NA|TRBJ2-1|NA|TRBV10-2
TGCGCCAGCAGTGAGTCGAAGAGCTTCTATAATGAGCAGTTCTTC
CASSESKSFYNEQFF
>NA|TRBJ2-7|NA|TRBV4-2
TGTGCCAGCAGCCAAGCCTACGAGCAGTACTTC
CASSQAYEQYF
>few|TRBJ1-1|NA|TRBV28
TGTGCCAGCAGTCTAGAAGCCGCGGTTAACACTGAAGCTTTCTTT
CASSLEAAVNTEAFF
>once|TRBJ2-7|TRBD2|TRBV11-1
TGTGCCAGCAGCTTAGAGGGACTAGCACTAATGTCCTACGATCAGTACTTC
CASSLEGLALMSYDQYF
>medium-sized|TRBJ1-2|NA|TRBV6-1
TGTGCCAGCACCCACCGGGACGGCCCTAACTATGGCTACACCTTC
CASTHRDGPNYGYTF
>NA|TRBJ2-4|NA|TRBV5-1
TGCGCCAGCGGCCACGGTCAGGGTGGCATTCAGTACTTC
CASGHGQGGIQYF
>few|TRBJ2-2|TRBD2|TRBV19
TGTGCCAGTAGTATATTGGCGGGAGGAGCCGGGGAGCTGTTTTTT
CASSILAGGAGELFF
>medium-sized|TRBJ1-5|NA|TRBV4-1
TGCGCCAGCAGCCAAGTCCCAGGGAGCAATCAGCCCCAGCATTTT
CASSQVPGSNQPQHF
>many|TRBJ1-1|NA|TRBV20-1
TGCAGTGTATGGTCAGCTTTGAACACTGAAGCTTTCTTT
CSVWSALNTEAFF
>many|TRBJ2-7|NA|TRBV9
TGTGCCAGCAGCGTAGAAGGGGGGGGCGAGCAGTACTTC
CASSVEGGGEQYF
>NA|TRBJ2-1|NA|TRBV11-2
TGTGCCAGCAGCTTAGATCTTGCGGGGCACAATGAGCAGTTCTTC
CASSLDLAGHNEQFF
>many|TRBJ2-3|NA|TRBV20-1
TGCAGTGCTAGAGATCGGGCGACAGATACGCAGTATTTT
CSARDRATDTQYF
>NA|TRBJ1-1|NA|TRBV7-8
TGTGCCAGCAGCTTAGTATCCCCAGGGGACAATGAATCTTTCTTT
CASSLVSPGDNESFF
>medium-sized|TRBJ1-6|NA|TRBV27
TGTGCCAGCAGTTTAGGGTTCGCAGGGCCTAATTCACCCCTCCACTTT
CASSLGFAGPNSPLHF
>many|TRBJ1-2|NA|TRBV18
TGTGCCAGCTCACCTTTGTCGGACTATGGCTACACCTTC
CASSPLSDYGYTF
>medium-sized|TRBJ2-3|TRBD1|TRBV6-1
TGTGCCAGCAGGAGACAGGGGGATTGGGGCACAGATACGCAGTATTTT
CASRRQGDWGTDTQYF
>NA|TRBJ2-7|NA|TRBV6-2/TRBV6-3
TGTGCCAGCAGTTATTTAGACGAGCAGTACTTC
CASSYLDEQYF
>few|TRBJ2-7|NA|TRBV29-1
TGCAGCTTCATCTCAGTGGAGTGGAACGAGCAGTACTTC
CSFISVEWNEQYF
>medium-sized|TRBJ2-7|NA|TRBV11-3
TGTGCCAGCAGCGAATCCGGGACGTTGGACGAGCAGTACTTC
CASSESGTLDEQYF
>NA|TRBJ2-2|TRBD1|TRBV11-2
TGTGCCAGCAGCCCAGTTGTCGGACAGGGGAACACCGGGGAGCTGTTTTTT
CASSPVVGQGNTGELFF
>few|TRBJ2-7|NA|TRBV6-1
TGTGCCAGCAGTGTTGAGAGGGATACCTACGAGCAGTACTTC
CASSVERDTYEQYF
>medium-sized|TRBJ1-6|NA|TRBV6-1
TGTGCCAGCATATCCACCATCGCCGGTTTGTATAATTCACCCCTCCACTTT
CASISTIAGLYNSPLHF
>once|TRBJ1-5|NA|TRBV18
TGTTCCAGATCGAGGGAGCAAACCAATCAGCCCCAGCATTTT
CSRSREQTNQPQHF
>many|TRBJ1-6|TRBD1|TRBV30
TGTGCCTGGGGGGGACAGGGAGGGAGTTCACCCCTCCACTTT
CAWGGQGGSSPLHF
>NA|TRBJ2-5|TRBD1|TRBV2
TGTGCCAGCAGTGGCCGGGACAGGGGGCTTGGGGAGACCCAGTACTTC
CASSGRDRGLGETQYF
>few|TRBJ2-2|TRBD1|TRBV24-1
TGTGCCACCAGTGACCCCACAGGGGAAAGGGAGCTGTTTTTT
CATSDPTGERELFF
>medium-sized|TRBJ1-5|TRBD1|TRBV6-1
TGTGCCAGCAGCACCAGGGGGGGTCAGCCCCAGCATTTT
CASSTRGGQPQHF
>many|TRBJ2-7|NA|TRBV28
TGTGCCAGCAGCAAACAGGGGGGGCCCTACGAGCAGTACTTC
CASSKQGGPYEQYF
>NA|TRBJ2-3|NA|TRBV12-3/TRBV12-4
TGTGCCAGCAGTTTAGTCGCCAGGGGTACAGATACGCAGTATTTT
CASSLVARGTDTQYF
>medium-sized|TRBJ1-3|NA|TRBV6-1
TGTGCCAGCGAGTGGGGGCTACCGGGAAACACCATATATTTT
CASEWGLPGNTIYF
>few|TRBJ2-7|NA|TRBV24-1
TGTGCCACCACCGGAGGGCCCTCCTACGAGCAGTACTTC
CATTGGPSYEQYF